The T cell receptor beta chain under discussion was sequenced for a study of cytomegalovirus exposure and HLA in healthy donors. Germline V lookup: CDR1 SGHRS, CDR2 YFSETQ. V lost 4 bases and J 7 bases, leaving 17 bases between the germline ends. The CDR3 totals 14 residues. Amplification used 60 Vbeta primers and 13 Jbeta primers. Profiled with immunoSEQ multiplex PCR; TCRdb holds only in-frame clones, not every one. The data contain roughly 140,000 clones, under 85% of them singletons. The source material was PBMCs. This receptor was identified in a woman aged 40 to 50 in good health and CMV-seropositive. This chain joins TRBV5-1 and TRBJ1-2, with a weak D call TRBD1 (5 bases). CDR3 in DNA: TGCGCCAGCAGCATAGGACAAGCTTCCAGTGGCTACACCTTC. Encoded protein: CASSIGQASSGYTF.